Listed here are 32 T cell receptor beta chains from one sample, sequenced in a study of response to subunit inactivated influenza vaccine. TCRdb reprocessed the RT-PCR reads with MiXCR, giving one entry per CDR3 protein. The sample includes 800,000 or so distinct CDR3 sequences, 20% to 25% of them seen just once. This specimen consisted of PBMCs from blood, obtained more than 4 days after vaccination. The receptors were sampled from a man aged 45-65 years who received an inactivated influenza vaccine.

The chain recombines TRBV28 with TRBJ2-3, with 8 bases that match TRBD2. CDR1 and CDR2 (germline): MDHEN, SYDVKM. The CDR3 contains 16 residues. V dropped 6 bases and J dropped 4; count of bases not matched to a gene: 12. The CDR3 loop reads CASSPEGREAPDTQYF. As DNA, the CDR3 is TGTGCCAGCAGCCCGGAGGGGCGGGAGGCCCCAGATACGCAGTATTTT.

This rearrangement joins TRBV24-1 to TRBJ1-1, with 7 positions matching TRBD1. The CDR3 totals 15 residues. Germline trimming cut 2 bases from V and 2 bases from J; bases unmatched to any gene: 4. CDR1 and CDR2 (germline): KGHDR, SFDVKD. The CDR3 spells CATSDSGTANTEAFF. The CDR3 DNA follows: TGTGCCACCAGTGATTCCGGGACAGCAAACACTGAAGCTTTCTTT.

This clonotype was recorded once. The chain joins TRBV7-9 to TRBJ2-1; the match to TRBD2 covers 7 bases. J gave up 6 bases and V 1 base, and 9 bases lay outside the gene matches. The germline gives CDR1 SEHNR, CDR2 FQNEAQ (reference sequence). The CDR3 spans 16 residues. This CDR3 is CASSLELRERGNEQFF. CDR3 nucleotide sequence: TGTGCCAGCAGCTTAGAGTTGCGGGAGAGAGGCAATGAGCAGTTCTTC.

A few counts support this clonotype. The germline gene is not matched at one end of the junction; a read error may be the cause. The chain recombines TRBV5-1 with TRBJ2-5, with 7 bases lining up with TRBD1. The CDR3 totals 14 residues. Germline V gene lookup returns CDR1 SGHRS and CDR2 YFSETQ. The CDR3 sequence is CASSLVTGQETQYF. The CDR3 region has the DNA TGTGCCAGCAGCTTAGTGACAGGGCAAGAGACCCAGTACTTC. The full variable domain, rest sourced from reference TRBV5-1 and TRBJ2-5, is KAGVTQTPRYLIKTRGQQVTLSCSPISGHRSVSWYQQTPGQGLQFLFEYFSETQRNKGNFPGRFSGRQFSNSRSEMNVSTLELGDSALYLCASSLVTGQETQYFGPGTRLLVL.

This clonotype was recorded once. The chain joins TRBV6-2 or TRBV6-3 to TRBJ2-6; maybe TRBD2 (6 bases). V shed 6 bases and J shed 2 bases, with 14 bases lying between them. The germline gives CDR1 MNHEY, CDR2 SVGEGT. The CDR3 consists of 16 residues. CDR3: CASRASVRTGANVLTF. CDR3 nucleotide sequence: TGTGCCAGCAGGGCTAGCGTTAGGACTGGGGCCAACGTCCTGACTTTC.

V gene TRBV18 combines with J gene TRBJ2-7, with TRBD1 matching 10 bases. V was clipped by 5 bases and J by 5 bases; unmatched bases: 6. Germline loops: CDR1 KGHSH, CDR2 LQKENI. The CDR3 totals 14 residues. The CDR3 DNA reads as TGTGCCAGCTCAGACGGGACAGGGGTGCACGAGCAGTACTTC. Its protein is CASSDGTGVHEQYF.

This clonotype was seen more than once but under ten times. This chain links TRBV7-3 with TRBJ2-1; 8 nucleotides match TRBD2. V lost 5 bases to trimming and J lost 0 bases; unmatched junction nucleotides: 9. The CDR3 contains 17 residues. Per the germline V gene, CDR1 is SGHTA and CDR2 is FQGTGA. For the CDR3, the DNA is TGTGCCAGCAGCGTCGGGACTAGTCGTTTCTCCTACAATGAGCAGTTCTTC. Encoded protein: CASSVGTSRFSYNEQFF. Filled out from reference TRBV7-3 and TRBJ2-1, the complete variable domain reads GAGVSQTPSNKVTEKGKYVELRCDPISGHTALYWYRQSLGQGPEFLIYFQGTGAADDSGLPNDRFFAVRPEGSVSTLKIQRTERGDSAVYLCASSVGTSRFSYNEQFFGPGTRLTVL.

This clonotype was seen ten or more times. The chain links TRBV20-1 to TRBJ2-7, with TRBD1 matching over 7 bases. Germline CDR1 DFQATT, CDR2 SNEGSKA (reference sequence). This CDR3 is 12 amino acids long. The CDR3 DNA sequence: TGCAGCGCAAGACAGGGTTCCTACGAGCAGTACTTC. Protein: CSARQGSYEQYF.

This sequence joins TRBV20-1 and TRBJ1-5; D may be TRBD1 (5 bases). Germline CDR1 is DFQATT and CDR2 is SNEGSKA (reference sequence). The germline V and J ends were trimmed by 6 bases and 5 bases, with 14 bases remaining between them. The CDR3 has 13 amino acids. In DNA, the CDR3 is TGCAGTGCGCAACGGGGGGTACATCAGCCCCAGCATTTT. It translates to CSAQRGVHQPQHF.

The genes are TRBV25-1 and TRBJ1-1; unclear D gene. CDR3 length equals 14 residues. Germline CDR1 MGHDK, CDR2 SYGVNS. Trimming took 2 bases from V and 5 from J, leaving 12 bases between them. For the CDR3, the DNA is TGTGCCAGCAGTGAAACCGGGATTTATACTGAAGCTTTCTTT. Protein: CASSETGIYTEAFF.

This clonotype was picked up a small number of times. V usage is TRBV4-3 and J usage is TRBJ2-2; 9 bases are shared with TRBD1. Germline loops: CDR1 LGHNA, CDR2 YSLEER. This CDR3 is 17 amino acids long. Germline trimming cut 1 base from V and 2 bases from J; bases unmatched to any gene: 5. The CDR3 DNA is TGCGCCAGCAGCCAAGTTGGGGGACAGGGCAACACCGGGGAGCTGTTTTTT. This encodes CASSQVGGQGNTGELFF.

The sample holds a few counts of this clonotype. This CDR3 reads CATRWRSGANVLTF. CDR3 DNA sequence: TGTGCCACCAGGTGGAGATCTGGGGCCAACGTCCTGACTTTC. The rearrangement uses TRBV12-3 or TRBV12-4 and TRBJ2-6; no definite D call. The CDR3 runs to 14 residues. V was trimmed by 10 bases and J by 1 base, leaving 11 bases between them.

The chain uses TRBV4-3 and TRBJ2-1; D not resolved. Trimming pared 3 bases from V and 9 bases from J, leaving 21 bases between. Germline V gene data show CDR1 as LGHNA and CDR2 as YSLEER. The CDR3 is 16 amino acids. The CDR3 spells CASSHEGIYRDPEQFF. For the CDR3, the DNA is TGCGCCAGCAGCCACGAAGGGATCTATCGAGATCCTGAGCAGTTCTTC.

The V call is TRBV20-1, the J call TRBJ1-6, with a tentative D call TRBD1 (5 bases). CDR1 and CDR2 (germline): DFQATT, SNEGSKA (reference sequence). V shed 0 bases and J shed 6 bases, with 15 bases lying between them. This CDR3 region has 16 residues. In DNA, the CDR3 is TGCAGTGCTAGAGATGGTTCCGCCAGGGCTAATTCACCCCTCCACTTT. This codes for CSARDGSARANSPLHF.

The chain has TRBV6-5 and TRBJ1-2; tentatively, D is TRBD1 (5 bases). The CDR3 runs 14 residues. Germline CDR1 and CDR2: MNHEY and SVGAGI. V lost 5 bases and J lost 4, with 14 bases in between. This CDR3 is CASSNRTKRYGYTF. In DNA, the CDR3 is TGTGCCAGCAGTAACCGGACAAAGCGCTATGGCTACACCTTC.

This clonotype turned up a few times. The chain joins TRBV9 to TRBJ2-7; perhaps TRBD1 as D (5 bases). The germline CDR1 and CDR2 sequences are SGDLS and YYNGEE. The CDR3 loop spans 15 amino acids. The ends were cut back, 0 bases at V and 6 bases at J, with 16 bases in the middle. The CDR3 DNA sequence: TGTGCCAGCAGCGTAGCGGCGCAGGGTACCGGCGAGCAGTACTTC. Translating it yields CASSVAAQGTGEQYF.

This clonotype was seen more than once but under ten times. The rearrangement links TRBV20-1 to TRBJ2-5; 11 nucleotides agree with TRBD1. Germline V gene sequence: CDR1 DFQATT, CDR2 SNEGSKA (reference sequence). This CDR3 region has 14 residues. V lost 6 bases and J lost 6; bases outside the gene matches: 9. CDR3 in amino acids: CSALSRDRGKTQYF. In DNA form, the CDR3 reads TGCAGTGCCTTAAGTCGGGACAGGGGGAAGACCCAGTACTTC.

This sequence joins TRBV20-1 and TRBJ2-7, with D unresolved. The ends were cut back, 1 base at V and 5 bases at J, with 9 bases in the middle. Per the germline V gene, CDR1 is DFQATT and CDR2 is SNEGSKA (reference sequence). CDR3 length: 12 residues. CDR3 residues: CSARANRNEQYF. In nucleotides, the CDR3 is TGCAGTGCTAGAGCTAACAGAAACGAGCAGTACTTC.

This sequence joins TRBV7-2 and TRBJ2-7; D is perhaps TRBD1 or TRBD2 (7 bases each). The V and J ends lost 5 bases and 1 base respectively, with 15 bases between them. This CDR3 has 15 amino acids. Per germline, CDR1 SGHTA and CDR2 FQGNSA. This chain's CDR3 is CASSTRQGGSYEQYF. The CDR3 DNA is TGTGCCAGCAGCACTCGACAGGGAGGGTCCTACGAGCAGTACTTC.

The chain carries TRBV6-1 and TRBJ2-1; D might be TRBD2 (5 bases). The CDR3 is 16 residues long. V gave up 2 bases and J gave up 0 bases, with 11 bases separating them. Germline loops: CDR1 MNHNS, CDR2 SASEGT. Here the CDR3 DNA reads TGTGCCAGCAGTGAAAGTAGCGTAAGCTCCTACAATGAGCAGTTCTTC. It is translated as CASSESSVSSYNEQFF.

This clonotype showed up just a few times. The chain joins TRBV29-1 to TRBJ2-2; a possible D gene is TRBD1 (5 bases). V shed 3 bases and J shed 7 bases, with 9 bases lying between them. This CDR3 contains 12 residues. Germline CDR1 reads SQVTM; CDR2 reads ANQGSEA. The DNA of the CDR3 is TGCAGCGTTGACCAGGGTGGCGGGGAGCTGTTTTTT. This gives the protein CSVDQGGGELFF.

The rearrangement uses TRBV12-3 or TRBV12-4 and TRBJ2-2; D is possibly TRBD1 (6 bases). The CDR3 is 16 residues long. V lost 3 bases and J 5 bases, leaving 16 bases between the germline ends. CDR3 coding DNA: TGTGCCAGCAGTTTGGGTTGGGGGCGCCGAACCGGGGAGCTGTTTTTT. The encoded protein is CASSLGWGRRTGELFF.

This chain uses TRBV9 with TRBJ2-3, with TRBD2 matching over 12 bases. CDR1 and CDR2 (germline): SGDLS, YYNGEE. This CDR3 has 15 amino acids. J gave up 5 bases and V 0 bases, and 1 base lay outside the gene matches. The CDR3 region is CASSVGTSGKDTQYF. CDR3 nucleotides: TGTGCCAGCAGCGTAGGGACTAGCGGGAAAGATACGCAGTATTTT.

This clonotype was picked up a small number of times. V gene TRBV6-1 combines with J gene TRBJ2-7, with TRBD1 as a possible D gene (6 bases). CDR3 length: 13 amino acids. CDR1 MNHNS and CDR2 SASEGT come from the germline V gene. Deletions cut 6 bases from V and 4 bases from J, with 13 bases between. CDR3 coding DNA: TGTGCCAGCAGAGAGGCGCAGGGGTACGAGCAGTACTTC. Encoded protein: CASREAQGYEQYF.

CDR3 amino acids: CSGLDGEGQRPEAFF. DNA for the CDR3: TGCAGCGGTCTAGATGGGGAGGGACAGAGACCTGAAGCTTTCTTT. V and J are TRBV29-1 and TRBJ1-1; 7 bases are a match to TRBD1. CDR1 and CDR2 (germline): SQVTM, ANQGSEA. V trimming: 7 bases; J trimming: 6 bases; junction bases outside the gene matches: 17. This CDR3 has 15 residues.

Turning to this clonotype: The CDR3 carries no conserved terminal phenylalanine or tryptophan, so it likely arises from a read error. This chain's CDR3 is CSAGRTVEQYL. Written as DNA, the CDR3 is TGCAGTGCGGGGCGCACCGTCGAGCAGTACTTA. The chain uses TRBV20-1 and TRBJ2-7, with D tentatively TRBD1 (5 bases). The CDR3 extends over 11 amino acids. Deletions cut 6 bases from V and 6 bases from J, with 12 bases between. The germline V gene encodes CDR1 DFQATT and CDR2 SNEGSKA (reference sequence).

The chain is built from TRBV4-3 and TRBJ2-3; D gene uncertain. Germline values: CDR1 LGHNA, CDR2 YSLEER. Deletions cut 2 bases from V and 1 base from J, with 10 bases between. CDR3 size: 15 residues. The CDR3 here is CASSQTGPGTDTQYF. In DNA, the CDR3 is TGCGCCAGCAGCCAAACGGGCCCGGGCACAGATACGCAGTATTTT.

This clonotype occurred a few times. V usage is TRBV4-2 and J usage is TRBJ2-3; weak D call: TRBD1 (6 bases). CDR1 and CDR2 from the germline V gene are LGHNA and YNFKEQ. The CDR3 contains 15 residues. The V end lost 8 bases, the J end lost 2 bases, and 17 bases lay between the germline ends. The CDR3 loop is CASDRSGQNTDTQYF. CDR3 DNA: TGTGCCAGCGATCGCAGCGGACAGAACACAGATACGCAGTATTTT.

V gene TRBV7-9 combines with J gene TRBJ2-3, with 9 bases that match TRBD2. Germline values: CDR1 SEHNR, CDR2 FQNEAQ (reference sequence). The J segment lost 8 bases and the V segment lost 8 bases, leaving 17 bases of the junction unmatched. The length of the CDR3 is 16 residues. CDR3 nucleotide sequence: TGTGCCAGCTCCTCAATGGGGCGGGGGGGCTATGTTACGCAGTATTTT. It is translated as CASSSMGRGGYVTQYF.

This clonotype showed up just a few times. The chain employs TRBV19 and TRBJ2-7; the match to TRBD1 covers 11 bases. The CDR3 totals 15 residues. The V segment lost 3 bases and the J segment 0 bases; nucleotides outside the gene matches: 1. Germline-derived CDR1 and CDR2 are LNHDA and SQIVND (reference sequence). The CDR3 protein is CASSMGQGVSYEQYF. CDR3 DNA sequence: TGTGCCAGTAGTATGGGACAGGGGGTCTCCTACGAGCAGTACTTC.

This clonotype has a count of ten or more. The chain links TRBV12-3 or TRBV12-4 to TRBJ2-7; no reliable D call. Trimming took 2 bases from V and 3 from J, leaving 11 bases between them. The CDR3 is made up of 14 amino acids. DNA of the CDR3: TGTGCCAGCAGTTTAAGAACCGGCAGCTACGAGCAGTACTTC. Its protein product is CASSLRTGSYEQYF.

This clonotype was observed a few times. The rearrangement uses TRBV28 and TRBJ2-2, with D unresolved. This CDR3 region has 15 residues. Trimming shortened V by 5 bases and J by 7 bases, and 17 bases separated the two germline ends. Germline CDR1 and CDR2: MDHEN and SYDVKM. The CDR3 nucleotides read TGTGCCAGCAGTCCCCATGAGCTGTACGGCGGGGAGCTGTTTTTT. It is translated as CASSPHELYGGELFF.